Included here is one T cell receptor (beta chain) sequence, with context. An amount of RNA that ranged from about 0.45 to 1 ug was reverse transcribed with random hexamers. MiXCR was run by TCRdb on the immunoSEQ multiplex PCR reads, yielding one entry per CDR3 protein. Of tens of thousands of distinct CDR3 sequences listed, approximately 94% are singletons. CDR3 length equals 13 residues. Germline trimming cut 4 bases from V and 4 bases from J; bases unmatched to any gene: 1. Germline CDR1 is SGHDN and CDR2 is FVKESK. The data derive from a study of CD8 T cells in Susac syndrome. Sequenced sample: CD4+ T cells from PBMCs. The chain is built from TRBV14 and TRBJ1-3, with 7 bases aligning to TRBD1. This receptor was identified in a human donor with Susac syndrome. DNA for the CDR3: TGTGCCAGCAGCCTGACAGGGGGAAACACCATATATTTT. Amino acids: CASSLTGGNTIYF.